The rows below give T cell receptor beta chains drawn from one sample of a study of blood T cell repertoires in COVID-19. Sequencing was performed with immunoSEQ multiplex PCR; in TCRdb, only in-frame clones are kept and a portion is missing. The sample has roughly 250,000 clones, approximately 90% seen once. The sequenced material came from PBMCs or T cells enriched from blood (not recorded which). These receptor sequences come from a woman aged 25 to 39 with acute COVID-19. Each CDR3 is given with its conserved first and last residue. Each record gives: CDR3 DNA, CDR3 protein, D gene, clone size, J gene, V gene. The D gene is left open where the match is weak. Only some rows state a clone size, as once, few, many or a class for expanded clones.

DNA: TGTGCCAGCAGCTCCGAGTGGGGGCCGGATACGCAGTATTTT; CDR3: CASSSEWGPDTQYF; D: -; size: -; J: TRBJ2-3; V: TRBV11-2
DNA: TGTGCCAGCAGCTTATCGCAGGGGGCGGGCGGCTACACCTTC; CDR3: CASSLSQGAGGYTF; D: TRBD1; size: -; J: TRBJ1-2; V: TRBV7-6
DNA: TGTGCCACCAGTGACCCTCTCCCTCTTGCGGGGGGCTGGGATGAGCAGTTCTTC; CDR3: CATSDPLPLAGGWDEQFF; D: TRBD2; size: -; J: TRBJ2-1; V: TRBV24-1
DNA: TGCGCCAGCAGCCAACCCCCGGGTACCTACGAGCAGTACTTC; CDR3: CASSQPPGTYEQYF; D: -; size: -; J: TRBJ2-7; V: TRBV4-3
DNA: TGTGCCAGCAGCCAAGGTCAGGGGACCCAGCCCCAGCATTTT; CDR3: CASSQGQGTQPQHF; D: -; size: -; J: TRBJ1-5; V: TRBV3-1/TRBV3-2
DNA: TGCGCCAGCAGCCAAGATGGGGGGGGCGCGGGCAATCAGCCCCAGCATTTT; CDR3: CASSQDGGGAGNQPQHF; D: -; size: -; J: TRBJ1-5; V: TRBV4-1
DNA: TGCGCCAGCAGTATTGACAGAGGCACAGATACGCAGTATTTT; CDR3: CASSIDRGTDTQYF; D: -; size: once; J: TRBJ2-3; V: TRBV5-1
DNA: TGCAGTGCCAGTCCGGAGGACAGCTACAATGAGCAGTTCTTC; CDR3: CSASPEDSYNEQFF; D: -; size: -; J: TRBJ2-1; V: TRBV20-1
DNA: TGTGCCAGGAAAGGGAGGCTGTATAGCAATCAGCCCCAGCATTTT; CDR3: CARKGRLYSNQPQHF; D: -; size: -; J: TRBJ1-5; V: TRBV6-5
DNA: TGTGCCACAGACAGGGAGGCCTACAATGAGCAGTTCTTC; CDR3: CATDREAYNEQFF; D: -; size: -; J: TRBJ2-1; V: TRBV24-1
DNA: TGTGCCAGCAGCCCTCGGGGACCCGGACAGGGTCCAGGAAACACCATATATTTT; CDR3: CASSPRGPGQGPGNTIYF; D: TRBD1; size: -; J: TRBJ1-3; V: TRBV2
DNA: TGTGCCAGCAGTCTTACAGGGATTGCGGAGCTGTTTTTT; CDR3: CASSLTGIAELFF; D: -; size: -; J: TRBJ2-2; V: TRBV27
DNA: TGTGCCATCCCTTGCGCTGTTGAGGCTGGGAATGAGCAGTTCTTC; CDR3: CAIPCAVEAGNEQFF; D: -; size: -; J: TRBJ2-1; V: TRBV3-1/TRBV3-2
DNA: TGTGCCAGCAGCCTTCAGGGTAGGGCTGGAAACACCATATATTTT; CDR3: CASSLQGRAGNTIYF; D: -; size: -; J: TRBJ1-3; V: TRBV5-6
DNA: TGCGCCAGCAGCTGGGACACACCCAGCTATGGCTACACCTTC; CDR3: CASSWDTPSYGYTF; D: -; size: once; J: TRBJ1-2; V: TRBV5-1
DNA: TGTGCCAGTAGTTCGGGGGGTAGCGGAATTCACTACGAGCAGTACTTC; CDR3: CASSSGGSGIHYEQYF; D: TRBD2; size: -; J: TRBJ2-7; V: TRBV19
DNA: TGTGCCAGCAGTTATACAGGGGTCAATGAGCAGTTCTTC; CDR3: CASSYTGVNEQFF; D: TRBD1; size: once; J: TRBJ2-1; V: TRBV27
DNA: TGTGCCAGCAGCGATGGAGGCTATGGCTACACCTTC; CDR3: CASSDGGYGYTF; D: -; size: -; J: TRBJ1-2; V: TRBV14
DNA: TGTGCCAGTAGTATTGGGGGACAGAACAATGAGCAGTTCTTC; CDR3: CASSIGGQNNEQFF; D: TRBD1; size: -; J: TRBJ2-1; V: TRBV19